Each of the 26 T cell receptor beta chains below was sequenced from the same sample in a study of T-cell reconstitution after alpha-beta-depleted transplantation in children. Using unique molecular identifiers, the investigators prepared the TCRbeta library. Using its own MiXCR run on the PCR reads, TCRdb lists one record per CDR3 protein. Of about 510,000 distinct CDR3 sequences detected, approximately 10% appear once; the ten largest clones hold about 15%. The source was PBMCs, mostly from graft donor cells, collected 180 days after TCRalphabeta/CD19-depleted stem cell transplant. The receptors originated from a female patient aged 2-10 years who had a stem cell transplant for aplastic anemia, so the T cells may come from the graft donor.

This clonotype was counted ten times or more. V usage is TRBV7-8 and J usage is TRBJ1-1; D gene uncertain. CDR3 length: 14 residues. The germline V gene has CDR1 SGHVS and CDR2 FQNEAQ. V lost 3 bases to trimming and J lost 0 bases, with 8 bases between them. The CDR3 DNA is TGTGCCAGCAGCTTGGACCGACTGAACACTGAAGCTTTCTTT. Protein sequence: CASSLDRLNTEAFF.

The chain recombines TRBV27 with TRBJ2-7, with D unresolved. The CDR3 runs 14 residues. V dropped 4 bases and J dropped 3 bases, with 13 bases sitting between them. Germline-derived CDR1 and CDR2 are MNHEY and SMNVEV (reference sequence). CDR3 protein: CASSSWIGYYEQYF. The CDR3 DNA follows: TGTGCCAGCAGTTCTTGGATAGGTTACTACGAGCAGTACTTC.

The chain uses TRBV20-1 and TRBJ2-7; 7 nucleotides agree with TRBD2. The CDR3 loop spans 11 amino acids. Germline CDR1 reads DFQATT; CDR2 reads SNEGSKA (reference sequence). The CDR3 sequence is CPGGGLDEQYV. The DNA for the CDR3 is TGCCCTGGGGGGGGTCTAGACGAGCAGTACGTC.

This clonotype came up many times. The chain links TRBV28 to TRBJ2-1; maybe TRBD1 (5 bases). V lost 2 bases to trimming and J lost 6 bases, with 11 bases between them. CDR1 is MDHEN, CDR2 SYDVKM, per germline. The CDR3 runs to 14 residues. CDR3 protein: CASSLRGPGNEQFF. Written as DNA, the CDR3 is TGTGCCAGCAGTTTAAGGGGCCCGGGCAATGAGCAGTTCTTC.

V usage is TRBV6-2 or TRBV6-3 and J usage is TRBJ1-5; 10 nucleotides align to TRBD1. CDR3 length: 17 residues. J lost 5 bases, V lost 6 bases, and 13 bases had no gene match. Germline V CDR1 and CDR2: MNHEY, SVGEGT. As DNA, the CDR3 is TGTGCCAGCAGCAAGCCCCGGGGACAGGGGTTCCATCAGCCCCAGCATTTT. Residues: CASSKPRGQGFHQPQHF.

This clonotype came up many times. The rearrangement links TRBV20-1 to TRBJ2-7; 7 positions match TRBD2. V trimming: 7 bases; J trimming: 0 bases; junction bases outside the gene matches: 9. Germline V gives CDR1 DFQATT, CDR2 SNEGSKA (reference sequence). The CDR3 contains 14 residues. The CDR3: CSGTGTTFSYEQYV. The DNA of the CDR3 is TGCAGTGGCACCGGGACTACCTTCTCCTACGAGCAGTACGTC.

The CDR3 sequence is CASSLTGSNVNTEAFF. The DNA of the CDR3 is TGTGCCAGCAGCCTGACAGGGTCGAACGTGAACACTGAAGCTTTCTTT. This rearrangement joins TRBV7-2 to TRBJ1-1, with TRBD1 identical over 7 bases. Trimming removed 5 bases from V and 0 bases from J; junction bases left unmatched: 9. The CDR3 totals 16 residues. The germline V gene has CDR1 SGHTA and CDR2 FQGNSA. The variable domain in full, with the rest retrieved from reference TRBV7-2 and TRBJ1-1, is GAGVSQSPSNKVTEKGKDVELRCDPISGHTALYWYRQSLGQGLEFLIYFQGNSAPDKSGLPSDRFSAERTGGSVSTLTIQRTQQEDSAVYLCASSLTGSNVNTEAFFGQGTRLTVV.

This clonotype was counted ten times or more. The chain uses TRBV5-1 and TRBJ2-1, with unresolved D. The CDR3 totals 15 residues. Germline assignment: CDR1 SGHRS and CDR2 YFSETQ. The V end lost 1 base, the J end lost 0 bases, and 8 bases lay between the germline ends. The CDR3 protein is CASSLRWDSYNEQFF. The DNA of the CDR3 is TGCGCCAGCAGCTTGCGATGGGACTCCTACAATGAGCAGTTCTTC.

The chain links TRBV24-1 to TRBJ2-1; D tentatively fits TRBD1 or TRBD2 (5 bases each). The V gene lost 0 bases and the J gene lost 0 bases, with 8 bases spanning the gap. Germline values: CDR1 KGHDR, CDR2 SFDVKD. This CDR3 is built from 16 residues. The chain's CDR3 is CATSDLEGSSYNEQFF. Here the CDR3 DNA reads TGTGCCACCAGTGATTTGGAGGGGAGCTCCTACAATGAGCAGTTCTTC.

The chain combines TRBV25-1 with TRBJ1-2; D unclear. This CDR3 has 13 amino acids. The V gene lost 4 bases and the J gene lost 3 bases, with 9 bases spanning the gap. CDR1 and CDR2 (germline): MGHDK, SYGVNS. The CDR3 is CASSGGSDYGYTF. CDR3 coding DNA: TGTGCCAGCAGTGGGGGTTCGGACTATGGCTACACCTTC.

The chain is built from TRBV29-1 and TRBJ1-5; tentative D call: TRBD1 (5 bases). Trimming removed 6 bases from V and 0 bases from J, with 12 bases in between. The CDR3 consists of 14 residues. CDR1 and CDR2 (germline): SQVTM, ANQGSEA. The DNA of the CDR3 is TGCAGCGTGGGGTGGGGGTATAGCAATCAGCCCCAGCATTTT. Translated, it gives CSVGWGYSNQPQHF.

Comments on this clonotype: With a much larger clone just one base away, this may be a read error. Here the CDR3 reads CATSREGPSGKNEQFF. CDR3 sequence (DNA): TGTGCCACCAGCAGAGAAGGGCCTAGCGGGAAAAATGAGCAGTTCTTC. This chain links TRBV15 with TRBJ2-1; 9 bases map to TRBD2. The CDR3 has 16 amino acids. CDR1 and CDR2 (germline): LNHNV, YYDKDF (reference sequence). The ends lost 0 bases at V and 7 bases at J; junction bases unmatched: 7.

This clonotype was recorded a few times. This CDR3 reads CSASGTSERSTDTQYF. CDR3 DNA sequence: TGCAGTGCTAGCGGGACTAGCGAACGTAGCACAGATACGCAGTATTTT. The chain joins TRBV20-1 to TRBJ2-3, with 10 bases identical to TRBD2. V shed 3 bases, J shed 0 bases, and the junction held 6 bases outside the gene matches. Germline V CDR1 and CDR2: DFQATT, SNEGSKA (reference sequence). The CDR3 totals 16 residues.

The V gene is TRBV12-3 or TRBV12-4, the J gene TRBJ2-1, with TRBD2 matching 9 bases. The CDR3 has 15 amino acids. Unmatched junction bases numbered 6, after V lost 5 bases and J lost 4 bases. CDR3 nucleotides: TGTGCCAGCAGTCTTCGACTAGCGGTGTACAATGAGCAGTTCTTC. Encoded protein: CASSLRLAVYNEQFF.

This clonotype was seen repeatedly, ten times or more. V usage is TRBV7-2 and J usage is TRBJ1-2; a possible D gene is TRBD1 (5 bases). Trimming removed 3 bases at V and 1 base at J, with 18 bases between. The germline CDR1 and CDR2 sequences are SGHTA and FQGNSA. This CDR3 comprises 17 residues. The CDR3 loop reads CASSFRQGNDFNYGYTF. The CDR3 coding sequence is TGTGCCAGCAGCTTTCGGCAGGGTAACGACTTTAACTATGGCTACACCTTC. The complete variable domain, with remaining parts taken from reference TRBV7-2 and TRBJ1-2, reads GAGVSQSPSNKVTEKGKDVELRCDPISGHTALYWYRQSLGQGLEFLIYFQGNSAPDKSGLPSDRFSAERTGGSVSTLTIQRTQQEDSAVYLCASSFRQGNDFNYGYTFGSGTRLTVV.

The rearrangement uses TRBV20-1 and TRBJ1-1; D remains ambiguous. This CDR3 is 12 amino acids long. Germline loops: CDR1 DFQATT, CDR2 SNEGSKA (reference sequence). Trimming pared 2 bases from V and 0 bases from J, leaving 4 bases between. CDR3 sequence reads: CSARRLNTEAFF. In DNA, the CDR3 is TGCAGTGCTAGACGGTTGAACACTGAAGCTTTCTTT.

The chain is built from TRBV7-9 and TRBJ1-1, with 7 positions matching TRBD1. Germline V lookup: CDR1 SEHNR, CDR2 FQNEAQ (reference sequence). The CDR3 covers 15 residues. V gave up 1 base and J gave up 4 bases; unmatched junction bases: 6. The CDR3 DNA is TGTGCCAGCAGCTTAGGGTCAGGGGGTTTCACTGAAGCTTTCTTT. This translates into CASSLGSGGFTEAFF.

The rearrangement joins TRBV9 to TRBJ1-1, with D hard to call. Germline-derived CDR1 and CDR2 are SGDLS and YYNGEE. The CDR3 extends over 15 amino acids. Trimming removed 3 bases from V and 4 bases from J, with 16 bases in between. The DNA for the CDR3 is TGTGCCAGCAGCGCCGTGGGCAGCTGGACCACTGAAGCTTTCTTT. This gives the protein CASSAVGSWTTEAFF.

This clonotype was recorded many times. The chain couples TRBV5-6 to TRBJ2-1, with D unresolved. Trimming shortened V by 4 bases and J by 5 bases, and 13 bases separated the two germline ends. This CDR3 spans 14 amino acids. Germline V gene sequence: CDR1 SGHDT, CDR2 YYEEEE. The CDR3 DNA sequence: TGTGCCAGCAGCCATGGGGTAAGAGACAATGAGCAGTTCTTC. Its translation: CASSHGVRDNEQFF.

This clonotype has a handful of counts. This chain links TRBV20-1 with TRBJ2-7; either TRBD1 or TRBD2 may fit D (6 bases each). The germline CDR1 and CDR2 sequences are DFQATT and SNEGSKA (reference sequence). V was trimmed by 6 bases and J by 4 bases, leaving 19 bases between them. This CDR3 has 14 residues. Here the CDR3 DNA reads TGCAGTGCGCCGTTTTTGGGGGGCAGGTACGAGCAGTACTTC. It encodes CSAPFLGGRYEQYF.

The chain uses TRBV7-8 and TRBJ2-7; D is unresolved. This CDR3 contains 13 residues. Germline V gene lookup returns CDR1 SGHVS and CDR2 FQNEAQ. The germline V and J ends were trimmed by 3 bases and 1 base, with 7 bases remaining between them. The CDR3 DNA sequence: TGTGCCAGCAGCTTCAAGCCATCCTACGAGCAGTACTTC. The encoded protein is CASSFKPSYEQYF.

This clonotype was recorded at least ten times. This chain connects TRBV20-1 to TRBJ2-7, with TRBD1 as a possible D gene (6 bases). Germline V lookup: CDR1 DFQATT, CDR2 SNEGSKA (reference sequence). CDR3 length: 13 residues. Trimming removed 6 bases at V and 0 bases at J, with 12 bases between. The CDR3 nucleotides are TGCAGTGCATGGGACACCGTCTCCTACGAGCAGTACTTC. Its translation: CSAWDTVSYEQYF.

This clonotype was detected a few times. This rearrangement joins TRBV6-5 to TRBJ1-1, with 8 nucleotides matching TRBD1. The ends lost 4 bases at V and 4 bases at J; junction bases unmatched: 8. Germline assignment: CDR1 MNHEY and CDR2 SVGAGI. The CDR3 length is 15 residues. The chain's CDR3 is CASSSSGTGSTEAFF. In nucleotides, the CDR3 is TGTGCCAGCAGTTCCTCTGGGACAGGATCCACTGAAGCTTTCTTT.

The rearrangement links TRBV7-2 to TRBJ2-3; D is uncertain. The CDR3 consists of 12 residues. V was trimmed by 5 bases and J by 2 bases, leaving 5 bases between them. In germline, CDR1 is SGHTA, CDR2 FQGNSA. DNA for the CDR3: TGTGCCAGCAGCAAAAACACAGATACGCAGTATTTT. Protein sequence: CASSKNTDTQYF. The whole variable domain, filled in from reference TRBV7-2 and TRBJ2-3, reads GAGVSQSPSNKVTEKGKDVELRCDPISGHTALYWYRQSLGQGLEFLIYFQGNSAPDKSGLPSDRFSAERTGGSVSTLTIQRTQQEDSAVYLCASSKNTDTQYFGPGTRLTVL.

There are a few counts of this clonotype. The chain employs TRBV20-1 and TRBJ2-1, with 10 bases matching TRBD2. Germline V gene sequence: CDR1 DFQATT, CDR2 SNEGSKA (reference sequence). The CDR3 has 15 amino acids. V gave up 2 bases and J gave up 7 bases; unmatched junction bases: 8. CDR3 sequence (DNA): TGCAGTGCTAGAAAGCTAGCGGGAGTTGTGAATGAGCAGTTCTTC. Translation: CSARKLAGVVNEQFF.

This chain links TRBV29-1 with TRBJ1-2; D may be TRBD1 (5 bases). Germline V lookup: CDR1 SQVTM, CDR2 ANQGSEA. This CDR3 has 14 residues. Trimming shortened V by 3 bases and J by 8 bases, and 19 bases separated the two germline ends. The CDR3 loop is CSVDGGLGLDGYTF. The CDR3 coding sequence is TGCAGCGTTGACGGGGGGTTAGGGTTGGACGGCTACACCTTC.